The 21 T cell receptor beta chains in this list originate from one sample, sequenced in a study of shared clonotypes between healthy human individuals. Only in-frame clones appear in the TCRdb table, and some are missing; sequencing was by immunoSEQ multiplex PCR. The table lists around 990,000 clones, around three quarters of them singletons, with more than 0.85% in the top ten. The specimen sequenced was memory CD4+ T cells from PBMCs. Subset reported: CD45RA-negative fraction. The receptor source for this set is a man younger than 35 in good health. Some clones in this sample may be carry-over from other donors' samples.

The CDR3 region has the DNA TGTGCCAGCAGCCCCCTGGGGGCAACTAATGAAAAACTGTTTTTT. Amino acid sequence: CASSPLGATNEKLFF. The chain links TRBV28 to TRBJ1-4; D is perhaps TRBD1 (5 bases). The CDR3 is 15 amino acids. V was trimmed by 6 bases and J by 0 bases, leaving 11 bases between them. Germline CDR1 and CDR2: MDHEN and SYDVKM.

This clone was found a few times. As DNA, the CDR3 is TGTGCCACCCGTGAGAGCGGGTCCTACAATGAGCAGTTCTTC. Encoded protein: CATRESGSYNEQFF. This rearrangement joins TRBV10-3 to TRBJ2-1; D is perhaps TRBD2 (6 bases). CDR3 length equals 14 residues. The V end was cut by 10 bases, the J end by 1 base, with 14 bases between. The germline gives CDR1 ENHRY, CDR2 SYGVKD.

The V gene is TRBV18, the J gene TRBJ1-1, with D possibly being TRBD1 (6 bases). The germline CDR1 and CDR2 sequences are KGHSH and LQKENI. This CDR3 is 14 amino acids long. V lost 8 bases to trimming and J lost 4 bases, with 17 bases between them. The CDR3 region has the DNA TGTGCCAGCCGGTTAGGGGGGCGCTCCACTGAAGCTTTCTTT. It translates to CASRLGGRSTEAFF.

This clone showed up just a few times. This chain connects TRBV9 to TRBJ1-1; D may be TRBD1 (6 bases). This CDR3 comprises 16 residues. V shed 5 bases and J shed 0 bases, with 17 bases lying between them. From germline, CDR1 is SGDLS and CDR2 YYNGEE. The CDR3 DNA reads TGTGCCAGCAGGGATCGGGGGCTTCACATGAACACTGAAGCTTTCTTT. Translated, it gives CASRDRGLHMNTEAFF.

The V and J genes are TRBV27 and TRBJ2-3; D assignment may be TRBD1 or TRBD2 (5 bases each). CDR3 length: 12 amino acids. The germline CDR1 and CDR2 sequences are MNHEY and SMNVEV (reference sequence). V lost 8 bases and J lost 8, with 14 bases in between. CDR3 sequence (DNA): TGTGCCAGCGGCCTGATGAGGGGTACGCAGTATTTT. Translation gives CASGLMRGTQYF.

The J gene is TRBJ1-1, the V gene TRBV30; perhaps TRBD1 as D (6 bases). Looked up from germline, CDR1 is GTSNPN and CDR2 is SVGIG (reference sequence). The ends were cut back, 0 bases at V and 11 bases at J, with 19 bases in the middle. This CDR3 has 14 amino acids. The CDR3 sequence: CAWSVKGVIGRAFF. CDR3 in DNA: TGTGCCTGGAGTGTAAAGGGGGTAATCGGGCGGGCTTTCTTT.

This chain connects TRBV6-6 to TRBJ2-7, with 13 bases aligning to TRBD2. This CDR3 comprises 15 residues. Germline loops: CDR1 MNHNY, CDR2 SVGAGI (reference sequence). With V trimmed by 6 bases and J by 7 bases, 9 bases remained unmatched. The CDR3 sequence: CASRSPGLAGPEQYF. In DNA, the CDR3 is TGTGCCAGCAGGTCCCCGGGACTAGCGGGACCGGAGCAGTACTTC.

The table lists this clone with a count of one. The chain carries TRBV2 and TRBJ2-1; 10 bases align to TRBD2. V lost 4 bases to trimming and J lost 4 bases; unmatched junction nucleotides: 4. Germline V CDR1 and CDR2: SNHLY, FYNNEI. The CDR3 runs to 15 residues. As DNA, the CDR3 is TGTGCCAGCAGTGTAAAAGCGGGAGGGTACAATGAGCAGTTCTTC. Encoded protein: CASSVKAGGYNEQFF.

The chain combines TRBV11-2 with TRBJ2-5; tentatively, D is TRBD2 (5 bases). The V gene lost 10 bases and the J gene lost 7 bases, with 22 bases spanning the gap. Germline CDR1 reads SGHAT; CDR2 reads FQNNGV. The length of the CDR3 is 14 residues. The CDR3 is CATLDPKSGGTQYF. CDR3 nucleotide sequence: TGTGCCACCTTGGACCCCAAGAGCGGCGGGACCCAGTACTTC.

Comments on this clone: A far larger clone is just one base off, so this is likely a read error. The chain is built from TRBV30 and TRBJ1-5; perhaps TRBD1 as D (6 bases). The CDR3 loop spans 13 amino acids. V was clipped by 5 bases and J by 7 bases, with 15 bases between them. CDR1 GTSNPN and CDR2 SVGIG come from the germline V gene (reference sequence). The CDR3 nucleotides are TGTGCCTGGGGTAGGGGGAACGGGCAGCCCCAGCATTTT. It codes for CAWGRGNGQPQHF.

V and J are TRBV9 and TRBJ1-5; tentative D call: TRBD1 (6 bases). The V gene lost 4 bases and the J gene lost 5 bases, with 13 bases spanning the gap. The CDR3 totals 14 residues. Germline V gene lookup returns CDR1 SGDLS and CDR2 YYNGEE. The CDR3 DNA follows: TGTGCCAGCAGCACCGGGACAAATCATCAGCCCCAGCATTTT. It translates to CASSTGTNHQPQHF.

The rearrangement uses TRBV28 and TRBJ1-4; 8 positions agree with TRBD1. Unmatched junction bases numbered 9, after V lost 6 bases and J lost 6 bases. CDR1 is MDHEN, CDR2 SYDVKM, per germline. The length of the CDR3 is 15 residues. Here the CDR3 reads CASSIDRGRYEKLFF. The CDR3 nucleotides are TGTGCCAGCAGCATCGACAGGGGAAGGTATGAAAAACTGTTTTTT.

In its sample, this clone was seen a few times. The chain couples TRBV14 to TRBJ2-7, with 8 nucleotides matching TRBD1. The J segment lost 0 bases and the V segment lost 6 bases, leaving 7 bases of the junction unmatched. The germline gives CDR1 SGHDN, CDR2 FVKESK. This CDR3 is 15 amino acids long. The DNA for the CDR3 is TGTGCCAGCAGTCCGGACAGGGTGAGCTCCTACGAGCAGTACTTC. Encoded protein: CASSPDRVSSYEQYF.

V gene TRBV5-1 combines with J gene TRBJ2-2, with 7 bases fitting TRBD2. There are 17 residues in the CDR3. Germline CDR1 SGHRS, CDR2 YFSETQ. Trimming cost V 0 bases and J 8 bases; bases outside gene matches: 13. The CDR3 sequence: CASSLEPSGVTGGELFF. As DNA, the CDR3 is TGCGCCAGCAGCTTGGAACCTAGCGGAGTCACCGGGGGGGAGCTGTTTTTT.

The chain combines TRBV11-2 with TRBJ1-6; D ambiguous. Trimming shortened V by 3 bases and J by 8 bases, and 11 bases separated the two germline ends. The germline CDR1 and CDR2 sequences are SGHAT and FQNNGV. The CDR3 has 14 residues. The CDR3 nucleotides are TGTGCCAGCAGCTTGGCAATCGGGGATTCACCCCTCCACTTT. Protein product: CASSLAIGDSPLHF.

This clone was observed once. The V and J genes are TRBV5-4 and TRBJ2-3; D gene unclear. The CDR3 has 13 residues. The V end lost 0 bases, the J end lost 2 bases, and 4 bases lay between the germline ends. CDR1 is SGHNT, CDR2 YYREEE, per germline (reference sequence). CDR3 coding DNA: TGTGCCAGCAGCTTGGTGGACACAGATACGCAGTATTTT. Translating it yields CASSLVDTDTQYF.

The gene calls are TRBV15 and TRBJ2-6; 8 bases align to TRBD1. From germline, CDR1 is LNHNV and CDR2 YYDKDF (reference sequence). The junction had 0 bases not matched to a gene; V was cut back by 1 base and J by 1 base. This CDR3 comprises 16 residues. This chain's CDR3 is CATSRGTGSGANVLTF. CDR3 nucleotide sequence: TGTGCCACCAGCAGAGGGACAGGGTCTGGGGCCAACGTCCTGACTTTC.

The CDR3 DNA is TGTGCCAGCAGTTACACCAGCAGGGTAGAGACCCAGTACTTC. Its protein product is CASSYTSRVETQYF. The V and J genes are TRBV6-5 and TRBJ2-5; possible D gene TRBD1, 5 bases. Trimming removed 2 bases at V and 4 bases at J, with 11 bases between. CDR1 and CDR2 (germline): MNHEY, SVGAGI. The CDR3 has 14 residues.

The chain carries TRBV4-2 and TRBJ1-4; D is uncertain. The CDR3 totals 14 residues. CDR1 is LGHNA and CDR2 is YNFKEQ in the germline V gene. The V gene lost 2 bases and the J gene lost 7 bases, with 11 bases spanning the gap. CDR3 bases: TGTGCCAGCAGCCAACCCAGAGGAAGTGAAAAACTGTTTTTT. This translates into CASSQPRGSEKLFF.

This rearrangement joins TRBV29-1 to TRBJ1-3; possible D gene TRBD1, 5 bases. Germline V gene sequence: CDR1 SQVTM, CDR2 ANQGSEA. The CDR3 is 13 residues long. V lost 2 bases and J lost 2, with 7 bases in between. The CDR3 DNA reads TGCAGCGTTGAATCGACAGCTGGAAACACCATATATTTT. It yields the protein CSVESTAGNTIYF. Complete variable domain (other parts from reference TRBV29-1 and TRBJ1-3): SAVISQKPSRDICQRGTSLTIQCQVDSQVTMMFWYRQQPGQSLTLIATANQGSEATYESGFVIDKFPISRPNLTFSTLTVSNMSPEDSSIYLCSVESTAGNTIYFGEGSWLTVV.

V and J are TRBV5-1 and TRBJ1-1, with unresolved D. Germline CDR1 SGHRS, CDR2 YFSETQ. V lost 3 bases to trimming and J lost 7 bases, with 13 bases between them. This CDR3 spans 13 amino acids. The CDR3 sequence is CASSSTTTSEAFF. The CDR3 DNA is TGCGCCAGCAGCTCGACGACTACAAGTGAAGCTTTCTTT. Full variable domain (remainder filled in from reference TRBV5-1 and TRBJ1-1): KAGVTQTPRYLIKTRGQQVTLSCSPISGHRSVSWYQQTPGQGLQFLFEYFSETQRNKGNFPGRFSGRQFSNSRSEMNVSTLELGDSALYLCASSSTTTSEAFFGQGTRLTVV.